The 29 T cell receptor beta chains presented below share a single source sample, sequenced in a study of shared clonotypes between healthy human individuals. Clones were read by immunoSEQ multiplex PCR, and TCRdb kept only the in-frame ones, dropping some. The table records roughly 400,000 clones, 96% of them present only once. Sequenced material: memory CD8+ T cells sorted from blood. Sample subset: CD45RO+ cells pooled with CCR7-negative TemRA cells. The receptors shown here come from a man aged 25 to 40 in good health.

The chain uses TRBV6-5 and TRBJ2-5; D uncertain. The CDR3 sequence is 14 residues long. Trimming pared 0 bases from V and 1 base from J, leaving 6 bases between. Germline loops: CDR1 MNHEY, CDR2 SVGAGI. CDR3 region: CASSYSVPQETQYF. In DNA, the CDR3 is TGTGCCAGCAGTTACTCGGTCCCCCAAGAGACCCAGTACTTC.

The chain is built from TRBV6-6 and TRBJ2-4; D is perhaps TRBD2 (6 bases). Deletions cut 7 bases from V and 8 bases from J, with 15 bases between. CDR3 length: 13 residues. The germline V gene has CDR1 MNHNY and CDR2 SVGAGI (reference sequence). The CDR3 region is CASIQRDWDIQYF. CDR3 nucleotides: TGTGCCAGCATTCAACGGGACTGGGACATTCAGTACTTC.

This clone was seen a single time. The CDR3 bases are TGCGCCAGCAGCTGGGACCCAACCTACGAGCAGTACTTC. Protein sequence: CASSWDPTYEQYF. The chain has TRBV5-1 and TRBJ2-7; either TRBD1 or TRBD2 may supply D (5 bases each). Germline assignment: CDR1 SGHRS and CDR2 YFSETQ. With 3 bases removed from V and 2 bases from J, the gap between germline ends came to 9 bases. The CDR3 runs 13 residues.

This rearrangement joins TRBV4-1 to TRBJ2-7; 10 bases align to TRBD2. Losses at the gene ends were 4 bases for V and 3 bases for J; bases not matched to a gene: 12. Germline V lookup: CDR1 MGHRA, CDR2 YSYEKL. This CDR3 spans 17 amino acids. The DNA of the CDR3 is TGCGCCAGCAGCCTCATCCGGACTAGCGGATCTATCTACGAGCAGTACTTC. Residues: CASSLIRTSGSIYEQYF.

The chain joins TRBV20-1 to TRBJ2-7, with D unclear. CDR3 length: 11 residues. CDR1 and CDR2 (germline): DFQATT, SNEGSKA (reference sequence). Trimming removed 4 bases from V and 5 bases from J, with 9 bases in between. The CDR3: CSAIISNEQYF. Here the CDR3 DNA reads TGCAGTGCTATCATAAGCAACGAGCAGTACTTC.

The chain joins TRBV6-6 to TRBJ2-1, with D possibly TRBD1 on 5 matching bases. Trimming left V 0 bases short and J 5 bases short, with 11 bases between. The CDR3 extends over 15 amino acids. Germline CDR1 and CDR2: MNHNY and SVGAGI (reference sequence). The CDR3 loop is CASSYSGRAHNEQFF. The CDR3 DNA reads TGTGCCAGCAGTTACTCGGGCAGGGCCCACAATGAGCAGTTCTTC.

The chain's CDR3 is CAWSQKGRGSYNEQFF. Here the CDR3 DNA reads TGTGCCTGGAGTCAAAAAGGGCGGGGGTCCTACAATGAGCAGTTCTTC. The chain couples TRBV30 to TRBJ2-1, with 7 bases lining up with TRBD2. With V trimmed by 2 bases and J by 1 base, 8 bases remained unmatched. The CDR3 is made up of 16 amino acids. CDR1 and CDR2 from the germline V gene are GTSNPN and SVGIG (reference sequence).

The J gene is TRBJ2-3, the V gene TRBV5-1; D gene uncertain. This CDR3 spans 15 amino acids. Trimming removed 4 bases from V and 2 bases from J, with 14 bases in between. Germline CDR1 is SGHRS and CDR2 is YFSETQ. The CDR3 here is CASSSTRANTDTQYF. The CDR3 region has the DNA TGCGCCAGCAGCAGCACTCGGGCTAACACAGATACGCAGTATTTT.

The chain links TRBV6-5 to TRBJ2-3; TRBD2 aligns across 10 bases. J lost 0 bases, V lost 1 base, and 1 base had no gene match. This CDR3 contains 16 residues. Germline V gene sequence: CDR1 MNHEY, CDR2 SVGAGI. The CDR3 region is CASSYLTSGSTDTQYF. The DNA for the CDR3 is TGTGCCAGCAGTTACTTGACTAGCGGGAGCACAGATACGCAGTATTTT.

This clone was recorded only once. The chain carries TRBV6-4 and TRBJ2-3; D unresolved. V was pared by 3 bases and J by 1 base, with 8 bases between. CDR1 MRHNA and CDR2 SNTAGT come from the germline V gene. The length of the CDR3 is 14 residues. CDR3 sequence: CASSESAGTDTQYF. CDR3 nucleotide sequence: TGTGCCAGCAGTGAATCGGCCGGCACAGATACGCAGTATTTT.

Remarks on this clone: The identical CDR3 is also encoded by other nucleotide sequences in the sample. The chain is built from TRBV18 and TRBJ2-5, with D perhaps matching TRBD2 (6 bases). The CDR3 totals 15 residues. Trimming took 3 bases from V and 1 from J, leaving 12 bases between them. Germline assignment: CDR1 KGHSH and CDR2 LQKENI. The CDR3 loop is CASSPPGLSQETQYF. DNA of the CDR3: TGTGCCAGCTCACCCCCGGGACTTTCCCAAGAGACCCAGTACTTC.

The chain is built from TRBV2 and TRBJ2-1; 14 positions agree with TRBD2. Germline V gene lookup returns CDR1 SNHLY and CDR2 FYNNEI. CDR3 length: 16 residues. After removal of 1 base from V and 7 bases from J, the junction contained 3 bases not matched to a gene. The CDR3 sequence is CASSEVRTSGRNEQFF. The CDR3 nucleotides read TGTGCCAGCAGTGAAGTTCGGACTAGCGGGAGGAATGAGCAGTTCTTC.

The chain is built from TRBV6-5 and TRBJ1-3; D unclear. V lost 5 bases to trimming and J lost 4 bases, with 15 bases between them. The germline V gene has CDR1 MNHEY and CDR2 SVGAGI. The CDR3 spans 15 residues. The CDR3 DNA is TGTGCCAGCAGTCAAACTACCGCGGTCGGAAACACCATATATTTT. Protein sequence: CASSQTTAVGNTIYF.

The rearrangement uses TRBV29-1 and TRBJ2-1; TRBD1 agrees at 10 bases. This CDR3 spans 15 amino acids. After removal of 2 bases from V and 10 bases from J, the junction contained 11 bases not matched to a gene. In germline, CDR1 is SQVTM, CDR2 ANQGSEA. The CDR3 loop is CSVENRDRGLGEQFF. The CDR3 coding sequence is TGCAGCGTTGAAAATAGGGACAGGGGTTTAGGGGAGCAGTTCTTC.

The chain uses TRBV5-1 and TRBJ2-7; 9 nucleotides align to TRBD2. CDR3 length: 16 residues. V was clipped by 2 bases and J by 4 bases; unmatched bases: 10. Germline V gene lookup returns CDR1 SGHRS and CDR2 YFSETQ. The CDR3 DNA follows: TGCGCCAGCAGCTTAAATATAGCGGGAGTACCTTACGAGCAGTACTTC. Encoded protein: CASSLNIAGVPYEQYF.

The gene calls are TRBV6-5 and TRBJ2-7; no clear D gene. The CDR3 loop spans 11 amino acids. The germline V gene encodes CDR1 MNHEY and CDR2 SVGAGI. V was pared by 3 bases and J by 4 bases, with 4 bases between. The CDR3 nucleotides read TGTGCCAGCAGTTATATGTACGAGCAGTACTTC. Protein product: CASSYMYEQYF.

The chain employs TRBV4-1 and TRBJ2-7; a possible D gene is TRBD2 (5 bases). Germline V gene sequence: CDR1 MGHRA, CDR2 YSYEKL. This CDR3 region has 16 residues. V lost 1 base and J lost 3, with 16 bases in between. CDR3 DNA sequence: TGCGCCAGCAGCCAAGCAGGAGGCCGAGGGAGCTACGAGCAGTACTTC. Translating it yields CASSQAGGRGSYEQYF.

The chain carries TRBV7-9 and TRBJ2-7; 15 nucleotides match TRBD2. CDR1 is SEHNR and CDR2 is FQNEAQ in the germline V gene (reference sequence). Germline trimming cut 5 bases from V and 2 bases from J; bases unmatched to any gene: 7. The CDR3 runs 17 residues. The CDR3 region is CASSPGTSGRSTYEQYF. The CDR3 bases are TGTGCCAGCAGCCCCGGGACTAGCGGGAGGTCCACCTACGAGCAGTACTTC.

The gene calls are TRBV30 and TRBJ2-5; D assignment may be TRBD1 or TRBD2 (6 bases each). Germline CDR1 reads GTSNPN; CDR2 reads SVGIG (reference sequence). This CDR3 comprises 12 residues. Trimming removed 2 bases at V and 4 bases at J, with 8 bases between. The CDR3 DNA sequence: TGTGCCTGGAGTTGGGGGGCAGAGACCCAGTACTTC. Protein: CAWSWGAETQYF.

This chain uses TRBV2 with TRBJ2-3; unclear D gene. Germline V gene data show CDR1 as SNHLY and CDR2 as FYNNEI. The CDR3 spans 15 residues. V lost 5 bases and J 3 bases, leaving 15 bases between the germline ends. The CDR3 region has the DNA TGTGCCAGCAGTTTCGGATCTTTGGGGACAGATACGCAGTATTTT. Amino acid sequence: CASSFGSLGTDTQYF.

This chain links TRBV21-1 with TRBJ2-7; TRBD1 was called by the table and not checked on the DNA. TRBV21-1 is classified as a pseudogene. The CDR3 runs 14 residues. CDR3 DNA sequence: TGTGCCAGCAGCAAACTGTCAGGGGGTGGGGAGCAGTACTTC. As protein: CASSKLSGGGEQYF.

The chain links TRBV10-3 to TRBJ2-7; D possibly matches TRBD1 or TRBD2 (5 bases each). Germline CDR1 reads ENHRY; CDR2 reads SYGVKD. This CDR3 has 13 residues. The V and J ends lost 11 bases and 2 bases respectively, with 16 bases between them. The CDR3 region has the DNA TGTGCCGCCCGGGACCCTAGGACCTACGAGCAGTACTTC. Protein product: CAARDPRTYEQYF.

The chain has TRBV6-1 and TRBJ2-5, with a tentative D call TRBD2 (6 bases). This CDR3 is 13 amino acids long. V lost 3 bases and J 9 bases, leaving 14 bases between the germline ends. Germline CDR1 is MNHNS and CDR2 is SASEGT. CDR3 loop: CASSERESLSQYF. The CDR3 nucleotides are TGTGCCAGCAGTGAGCGGGAAAGCTTGTCCCAGTACTTC.

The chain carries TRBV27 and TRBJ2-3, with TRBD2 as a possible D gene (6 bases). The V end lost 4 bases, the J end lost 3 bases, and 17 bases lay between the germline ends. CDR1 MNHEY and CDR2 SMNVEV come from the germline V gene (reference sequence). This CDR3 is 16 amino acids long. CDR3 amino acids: CASSSHGSGLTDTQYF. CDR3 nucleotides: TGTGCCAGCAGTTCTCATGGTAGCGGACTAACAGATACGCAGTATTTT.

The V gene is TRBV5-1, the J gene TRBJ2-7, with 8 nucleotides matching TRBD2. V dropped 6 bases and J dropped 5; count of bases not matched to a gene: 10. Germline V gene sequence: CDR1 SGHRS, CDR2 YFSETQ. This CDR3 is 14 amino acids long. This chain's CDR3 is CASTFAGRADEQYF. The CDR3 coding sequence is TGCGCCAGCACATTTGCCGGGAGGGCTGACGAGCAGTACTTC.

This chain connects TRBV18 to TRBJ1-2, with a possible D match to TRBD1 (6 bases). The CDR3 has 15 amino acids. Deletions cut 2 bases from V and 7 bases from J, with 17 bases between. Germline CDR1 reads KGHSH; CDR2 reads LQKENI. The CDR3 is CASSPSRPGGSGYTF. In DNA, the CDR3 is TGTGCCAGCTCACCAAGCCGCCCGGGGGGCTCTGGCTACACCTTC.

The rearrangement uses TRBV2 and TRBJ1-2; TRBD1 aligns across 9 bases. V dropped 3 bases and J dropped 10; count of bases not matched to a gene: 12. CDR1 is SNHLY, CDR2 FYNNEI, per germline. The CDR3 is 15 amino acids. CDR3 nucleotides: TGTGCCAGCAGTGATGGGACAGGGATCCCTATGGACTACACCTTC. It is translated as CASSDGTGIPMDYTF.

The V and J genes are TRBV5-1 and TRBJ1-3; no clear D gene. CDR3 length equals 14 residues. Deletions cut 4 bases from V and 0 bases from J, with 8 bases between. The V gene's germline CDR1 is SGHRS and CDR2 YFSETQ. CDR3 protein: CASSVPDSGNTIYF. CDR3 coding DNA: TGCGCCAGCAGCGTACCTGACTCTGGAAACACCATATATTTT.

The CDR3 coding sequence is TGTGCCACCTTATCTAGCACGGGCCATGGCTACACCTTC. Its protein is CATLSSTGHGYTF. J is TRBJ1-2 and V is TRBV28; D remains unclear. The V gene's germline CDR1 is MDHEN and CDR2 SYDVKM. The CDR3 has 13 residues. V lost 10 bases and J 6 bases, leaving 18 bases between the germline ends.